These 20 T cell receptor beta chains originate from one sample sequenced in a study of blood T cell repertoires in COVID-19. Measured with immunoSEQ multiplex PCR; TCRdb has only the in-frame clones, and not every one. The data show some 180,000 clones, about 87% seen once. The sequenced material came from peripheral blood. The receptors shown here come from a woman older than 75 with COVID-19, enrolled during active disease.

V usage is TRBV3-1 (or the pseudogene TRBV3-2) and J usage is TRBJ2-3, with 15 nucleotides matching TRBD2. The CDR3 extends over 17 amino acids. Germline V gene data show CDR1 as LGHDT and CDR2 as YNNKEL (reference sequence). The J segment lost 6 bases and the V segment lost 4 bases, leaving 8 bases of the junction unmatched. This CDR3 reads CASSLRTSGRALDTQYF. The CDR3 bases are TGTGCCAGCAGCCTCCGGACTAGCGGGAGGGCCCTCGATACGCAGTATTTT.

The genes are TRBV5-6 and TRBJ1-2; D is unresolved. Germline-derived CDR1 and CDR2 are SGHDT and YYEEEE. V dropped 5 bases and J dropped 7 bases, with 9 bases sitting between them. This CDR3 has 11 amino acids. The CDR3 protein is CASRAGSGYTF. CDR3 sequence (DNA): TGTGCCAGCAGGGCTGGCTCTGGCTACACCTTC.

The chain joins TRBV5-1 to TRBJ2-2, with a tentative D call TRBD2 (5 bases). The CDR3 loop spans 15 amino acids. Germline values: CDR1 SGHRS, CDR2 YFSETQ. The V end was cut by 3 bases, the J end by 1 base, with 10 bases between. The CDR3 DNA is TGCGCCAGCAGCTCCGGACTCCAGAACACCGGGGAGCTGTTTTTT. It codes for CASSSGLQNTGELFF.

This clone has just a few counts. The rearrangement uses TRBV28 and TRBJ1-2; 12 bases agree with TRBD1. Germline lookup yields CDR1 MDHEN and CDR2 SYDVKM. This CDR3 is 16 amino acids long. Unmatched junction bases numbered 13, after V lost 6 bases and J lost 8 bases. CDR3 amino acids: CASSTLGGQGAGGYTF. The DNA for the CDR3 is TGTGCCAGCAGCACCCTAGGGGGACAGGGGGCGGGAGGCTACACCTTC.

Only one count was recorded for this clone. The chain joins TRBV6-1 to TRBJ1-1; D ambiguous. The CDR3 spans 13 residues. Germline CDR1 MNHNS, CDR2 SASEGT. The V end lost 0 bases, the J end lost 10 bases, and 12 bases lay between the germline ends. The CDR3, as DNA: TGTGCCAGCAGTGAAGCCGCCGGCACGGGAGCTTTCTTT. Protein sequence: CASSEAAGTGAFF.

The CDR3 nucleotides are TGTGCCAGCAGTTACAGGACAGGGTCAGGAAACACCATATATTTT. This sequence encodes CASSYRTGSGNTIYF. The rearrangement joins TRBV6-5 to TRBJ1-3; 8 bases fit TRBD1. Germline values: CDR1 MNHEY, CDR2 SVGAGI. The length of the CDR3 is 15 residues. V shed 2 bases and J 4 bases; nucleotides not matched to a gene: 4.

This chain links TRBV7-2 with TRBJ2-7, with a weak D call TRBD1 (5 bases). The germline V gene has CDR1 SGHTA and CDR2 FQGNSA. The CDR3 totals 14 residues. V was shortened by 3 bases and J by 6 bases, with 15 bases between the two germline ends. CDR3 residues: CASSLSPAQGEQYF. Here the CDR3 DNA reads TGTGCCAGCAGCTTGTCCCCGGCGCAGGGCGAGCAGTACTTC.

This clone appeared a few times. CDR3 sequence: CASSQGLAGGTQYF. DNA for the CDR3: TGTGCCAGCAGCCAAGGACTAGCTGGGGGGACCCAGTACTTC. This sequence joins TRBV3-1 (or the pseudogene TRBV3-2) and TRBJ2-5; TRBD2 matches 7 bases. V lost 1 base and J lost 7; bases outside the gene matches: 6. This CDR3 comprises 14 residues. CDR1 is LGHDT and CDR2 is YNNKEL in the germline V gene (reference sequence).

This chain connects TRBV29-1 to TRBJ1-2; 7 bases agree with TRBD1. Germline lookup yields CDR1 SQVTM and CDR2 ANQGSEA. V shed 7 bases and J 3 bases; nucleotides not matched to a gene: 5. This CDR3 has 12 amino acids. CDR3 in DNA: TGCAGCGGGCGACAGGGAGACTATGGCTACACCTTC. Its translation: CSGRQGDYGYTF.

This clone was seen just once. The chain employs TRBV6-5 and TRBJ1-2, with a tentative D call TRBD1 (6 bases). V was clipped by 4 bases and J by 7 bases, with 19 bases between them. The germline CDR1 and CDR2 sequences are MNHEY and SVGAGI. This CDR3 contains 15 residues. CDR3 sequence (DNA): TGTGCCAGCAGTTCCGGGGAGGGGGGAACCGCTGGCTACACCTTC. Its translation is CASSSGEGGTAGYTF.

This clone was seen only a few times. The chain employs TRBV28 and TRBJ2-7; TRBD2 might be the D (5 bases). Trimming pared 3 bases from V and 1 base from J, leaving 7 bases between. Germline V lookup: CDR1 MDHEN, CDR2 SYDVKM. CDR3 size: 13 residues. The CDR3 DNA sequence: TGTGCCAGCAGTTTTTTAGCGTCCTACGAGCAGTACTTC. Its translation is CASSFLASYEQYF.

This chain links TRBV19 with TRBJ1-1; D possibly corresponds to TRBD1 (6 bases). CDR1 LNHDA and CDR2 SQIVND come from the germline V gene (reference sequence). CDR3 size: 13 residues. Trimming left V 2 bases short and J 8 bases short, with 12 bases between. The CDR3 nucleotides are TGTGCCAGTAGTATAAAGACAGGAGAGGAAGCTTTCTTT. As protein: CASSIKTGEEAFF. Complete variable domain (other parts from reference TRBV19 and TRBJ1-1): DGGITQSPKYLFRKEGQNVTLSCEQNLNHDAMYWYRQDPGQGLRLIYYSQIVNDFQKGDIAEGYSVSREKKESFPLTVTSAQKNPTAFYLCASSIKTGEEAFFGQGTRLTVV.

The gene calls are TRBV3-1 (or the pseudogene TRBV3-2) and TRBJ1-1; TRBD1 matches at 10 bases. CDR3 length: 14 amino acids. The V gene end was trimmed by 4 bases and the J gene end by 4 bases; junction bases not matched to a gene: 3. The germline V gene has CDR1 LGHDT and CDR2 YNNKEL (reference sequence). This chain's CDR3 is CASSPTGGFTEAFF. DNA of the CDR3: TGTGCCAGCAGCCCGACAGGGGGCTTCACTGAAGCTTTCTTT.

The genes are TRBV6-2 or TRBV6-3 and TRBJ1-1, with 7 bases that match TRBD1. The CDR3 loop spans 14 amino acids. Unmatched junction bases numbered 5, after V lost 2 bases and J lost 5 bases. The germline V gene has CDR1 MNHEY and CDR2 SVGEGT. The CDR3 is CASSYNRGETEAFF. CDR3 sequence (DNA): TGTGCCAGCAGTTACAACAGGGGAGAGACTGAAGCTTTCTTT.

The rearrangement uses TRBV3-1 (or the pseudogene TRBV3-2) and TRBJ2-7; 9 bases match TRBD2. Germline trimming cut 1 base from V and 5 bases from J; bases unmatched to any gene: 6. Germline V gene sequence: CDR1 LGHDT, CDR2 YNNKEL (reference sequence). There are 15 residues in the CDR3. The CDR3 DNA sequence: TGTGCCAGCAGCCAAGGAGTAACTAGCGGGCACGAGCAGTACTTC. Protein sequence: CASSQGVTSGHEQYF.

This sequence joins TRBV5-4 and TRBJ2-7, with D perhaps TRBD2 (5 bases). Germline values: CDR1 SGHNT, CDR2 YYREEE (reference sequence). The CDR3 has 15 residues. Deletions cut 4 bases from V and 6 bases from J, with 20 bases between. This CDR3 reads CASSPEGGSSREQYF. The CDR3, as DNA: TGTGCCAGCAGCCCTGAGGGCGGGTCCTCGCGCGAGCAGTACTTC.

The V call is TRBV9, the J call TRBJ2-1; 9 bases line up with TRBD2. In germline, CDR1 is SGDLS, CDR2 YYNGEE. V was clipped by 7 bases and J by 9 bases; unmatched bases: 11. The CDR3 is made up of 14 amino acids. CDR3: CASHSGSEKGEQFF. CDR3 coding DNA: TGTGCCAGCCATAGCGGGAGTGAGAAAGGTGAGCAGTTCTTC.

This clone was counted a single time. In DNA, the CDR3 is TGTGCCAGCAGCTTAGCGGCCGTAAACACTGAAGCTTTCTTT. Translation: CASSLAAVNTEAFF. J is TRBJ1-1 and V is TRBV7-2; the D is unclear. Germline-derived CDR1 and CDR2 are SGHTA and FQGNSA. The V end lost 0 bases, the J end lost 2 bases, and 7 bases lay between the germline ends. CDR3 length: 14 residues. Combining the CDR3 with reference TRBV7-2 and TRBJ1-1 gives the whole variable domain GAGVSQSPSNKVTEKGKDVELRCDPISGHTALYWYRQSLGQGLEFLIYFQGNSAPDKSGLPSDRFSAERTGGSVSTLTIQRTQQEDSAVYLCASSLAAVNTEAFFGQGTRLTVV.

This clone was detected only once. The chain carries TRBV24-1 and TRBJ2-7; perhaps TRBD2 as D (6 bases). V lost 3 bases and J 2 bases, leaving 16 bases between the germline ends. From germline, CDR1 is KGHDR and CDR2 SFDVKD. The CDR3 runs 16 residues. CDR3 residues: CATSDSRTTSTYEQYF. The CDR3 DNA is TGTGCCACCAGTGATAGCCGGACTACCTCGACCTACGAGCAGTACTTC.

The chain is built from TRBV4-3 and TRBJ2-6; maybe TRBD1 (5 bases). Germline CDR1 reads LGHNA; CDR2 reads YSLEER. The CDR3 is 16 residues long. Trimming left V 0 bases short and J 4 bases short, with 10 bases between. This chain's CDR3 is CASSQDAGSGANVLTF. The CDR3 nucleotides are TGCGCCAGCAGCCAAGATGCAGGGTCAGGGGCCAACGTCCTGACTTTC.